The 21 T cell receptor beta chains listed next were all sequenced from one sample in a study of T cell changes during pregnancy in multiple sclerosis. Generated by immunoSEQ multiplex PCR, the TCRdb table keeps only in-frame clones and is missing some. Of under 70,000 clones in the sample, approximately 90% are singletons; the top ten hold 1.3%. The sequencing used peripheral blood, collected in the second trimester of pregnancy. All receptors derive from a female donor with multiple sclerosis, enrolled in a pregnancy study.

The chain uses TRBV7-2 and TRBJ1-2, with 7 bases lining up with TRBD1. The germline V gene has CDR1 SGHTA and CDR2 FQGNSA. There are 12 residues in the CDR3. Trimming removed 9 bases from V and 4 bases from J; junction bases left unmatched: 5. CDR3 protein: CASSTGPYGYTF. The CDR3 DNA reads TGTGCCAGTTCGACAGGGCCCTATGGCTACACCTTC.

CDR3 protein: CASSLAGGVEAFF. CDR3 DNA: TGTGCCAGCAGCTTGGCTGGGGGCGTTGAAGCTTTCTTT. The chain carries TRBV5-6 and TRBJ1-1, with D tentatively TRBD1 (6 bases). The CDR3 length is 13 residues. Trimming took off 0 bases at V and 7 bases at J, with 10 bases between the two ends. The germline V gene has CDR1 SGHDT and CDR2 YYEEEE.

This chain joins TRBV14 and TRBJ1-1; D is undetermined. V gave up 6 bases and J gave up 0 bases, with 8 bases separating them. Germline V CDR1 and CDR2: SGHDN, FVKESK. The CDR3 consists of 13 residues. CDR3 loop: CASREHLNTEAFF. The DNA for the CDR3 is TGTGCCAGCAGAGAACATCTGAACACTGAAGCTTTCTTT.

The V gene is TRBV10-3, the J gene TRBJ2-1, with 9 bases that match TRBD1. J was trimmed by 4 bases and V by 10 bases; bases with no gene match: 5. The CDR3 loop spans 13 amino acids. Germline V gene data show CDR1 as ENHRY and CDR2 as SYGVKD. The CDR3 here is CANRDRDYNEQFF. The CDR3 region has the DNA TGTGCCAACCGGGACAGGGATTACAATGAGCAGTTCTTC.

V and J are TRBV5-4 and TRBJ2-3, with a weak D call TRBD1 (6 bases). Germline lookup yields CDR1 SGHNT and CDR2 YYREEE (reference sequence). The CDR3 length is 14 residues. The V and J ends lost 0 bases and 1 base respectively, with 6 bases between them. The CDR3 sequence is CASSLAGGTDTQYF. The CDR3 nucleotides are TGTGCCAGCAGCTTGGCAGGGGGCACAGATACGCAGTATTTT. Full variable domain (rest looked up from reference TRBV5-4 and TRBJ2-3): ETGVTQSPTHLIKTRGQQVTLRCSSQSGHNTVSWYQQALGQGPQFIFQYYREEENGRGNFPPRFSGLQFPNYSSELNVNALELDDSALYLCASSLAGGTDTQYFGPGTRLTVL.

This clone has just one count. V and J are TRBV2 and TRBJ2-5, with 10 bases matching TRBD2. This CDR3 comprises 18 residues. V was pared by 3 bases and J by 2 bases, with 12 bases of the junction left unmatched. Per the germline V gene, CDR1 is SNHLY and CDR2 is FYNNEI. The CDR3 nucleotides are TGTGCCAGCAGTGACTACCAGACTAGCGGGCAATTTCAAGAGACCCAGTACTTC. Translation: CASSDYQTSGQFQETQYF.

This clone has only a few counts. The chain joins TRBV19 to TRBJ1-5; 9 nucleotides agree with TRBD1. CDR3 size: 14 residues. Per the germline V gene, CDR1 is LNHDA and CDR2 is SQIVND (reference sequence). V shed 5 bases and J 7 bases; nucleotides not matched to a gene: 6. CDR3 amino acids: CASSPGQGDQPQHF. In DNA form, the CDR3 reads TGTGCCAGTAGTCCGGGACAGGGCGACCAGCCCCAGCATTTT.

This chain links TRBV5-8 with TRBJ2-7; 10 positions agree with TRBD1. The CDR3 sequence is 16 residues long. The ends lost 2 bases at V and 3 bases at J; junction bases unmatched: 8. The germline gives CDR1 SGHTS, CDR2 YDEGEE. CDR3 sequence reads: CASSFGWGTGDYEQYF. For the CDR3, the DNA is TGTGCCAGCAGCTTTGGGTGGGGGACAGGGGACTACGAGCAGTACTTC.

The chain combines TRBV5-1 with TRBJ2-1; TRBD2 matches at 10 bases. The V and J ends lost 5 bases and 9 bases, in that order; junction bases with no gene match: 8. The CDR3 totals 14 residues. The germline V gene has CDR1 SGHRS and CDR2 YFSETQ. CDR3 DNA sequence: TGCGCCAGCAGAAAGCGGGGGGGCCCGGGTGAGCAGTTCTTC. The encoded protein is CASRKRGGPGEQFF.

The chain is built from TRBV28 and TRBJ1-1; D not resolved. The CDR3 consists of 13 residues. Trimming removed 6 bases from V and 5 bases from J, with 13 bases in between. CDR1 and CDR2 from the germline V gene are MDHEN and SYDVKM. CDR3 sequence (DNA): TGTGCCAGCAGCCGCTCTTCCGGGACTGAAGCTTTCTTT. Amino acid sequence: CASSRSSGTEAFF.

The rearrangement joins TRBV15 to TRBJ1-5; unclear D gene. Trimming pared 1 base from V and 6 bases from J, leaving 7 bases between. Looked up from germline, CDR1 is LNHNV and CDR2 is YYDKDF (reference sequence). CDR3 size: 13 residues. The CDR3 region has the DNA TGTGCCACCAGCAGAGCCCCCTTTCAGCCCCAGCATTTT. Its translation: CATSRAPFQPQHF.

In DNA form, the CDR3 reads TGTGCCTGGAATGGGGCAAACACCGGGGAGCTGTTTTTT. Translated, it gives CAWNGANTGELFF. The V gene is TRBV30, the J gene TRBJ2-2; D possibly corresponds to TRBD1 (5 bases). This CDR3 is built from 13 residues. V lost 4 bases, J lost 2 bases, and 8 bases lay in between. CDR1 is GTSNPN and CDR2 is SVGIG in the germline V gene (reference sequence). The full variable domain, completed using reference TRBV30 and TRBJ2-2, is SQTIHQWPATLVQPVGSPLSLECTVEGTSNPNLYWYRQAAGRGLQLLFYSVGIGQISSEVPQNLSASRPQDRQFILSSKKLLLSDSGFYLCAWNGANTGELFFGEGSRLTVL.

A word on this clone: The junction differs from germline at one of its ends, possibly a read error. The chain is built from TRBV9 and TRBJ2-6; 8 bases are a match to TRBD1. The CDR3 runs to 18 residues. Germline CDR1 is SGDLS and CDR2 is YYNGEE. The CDR3: CASSVAQDRASEANVLTF. The CDR3 DNA sequence: TGTGCCAGCAGCGTAGCACAGGACAGGGCTTCTGAGGCCAACGTCCTGACTTTC.

This rearrangement joins TRBV4-1 to TRBJ2-7; 9 bases are shared with TRBD2. V trimming: 2 bases; J trimming: 2 bases; junction bases outside the gene matches: 7. The CDR3 has 16 residues. Germline-derived CDR1 and CDR2 are MGHRA and YSYEKL. Here the CDR3 reads CASSQLSSGAPYEQYF. CDR3 coding DNA: TGCGCCAGCAGCCAACTTTCTAGCGGGGCCCCCTACGAGCAGTACTTC.

V is TRBV19 and J is TRBJ1-3; 7 bases align to TRBD1. The V segment lost 6 bases and the J segment 0 bases; nucleotides outside the gene matches: 2. Germline CDR1 is LNHDA and CDR2 is SQIVND (reference sequence). The CDR3 has 14 amino acids. CDR3 amino acids: CASRGQNSGNTIYF. CDR3 DNA: TGTGCCAGTAGGGGACAGAACTCTGGAAACACCATATATTTT. Looking up the rest from reference TRBV19 and TRBJ1-3 gives the full variable domain: DGGITQSPKYLFRKEGQNVTLSCEQNLNHDAMYWYRQDPGQGLRLIYYSQIVNDFQKGDIAEGYSVSREKKESFPLTVTSAQKNPTAFYLCASRGQNSGNTIYFGEGSWLTVV.

The chain joins TRBV19 to TRBJ2-7; D uncertain. This CDR3 is built from 12 residues. In germline, CDR1 is LNHDA, CDR2 SQIVND (reference sequence). The V end was cut by 3 bases, the J end by 5 bases, with 8 bases between. CDR3 loop: CASSIRSNEQYF. CDR3 sequence (DNA): TGTGCCAGTAGTATTAGGAGCAACGAGCAGTACTTC.

V usage is TRBV5-1 and J usage is TRBJ2-5; 9 nucleotides line up with TRBD1. This CDR3 has 14 residues. J lost 4 bases, V lost 2 bases, and 3 bases had no gene match. Germline V gene data show CDR1 as SGHRS and CDR2 as YFSETQ. The CDR3 reads CASSLQGAGETQYF. CDR3 nucleotides: TGCGCCAGCAGCTTACAGGGGGCGGGAGAGACCCAGTACTTC.

Here the CDR3 DNA reads TGTGCCAGCAGCGTAAGTCGGGGGGACCCTAATTTTAGTGAGCAGTTCTTC. Its translation is CASSVSRGDPNFSEQFF. The rearrangement uses TRBV9 and TRBJ2-1; TRBD2 matches 7 bases. The CDR3 extends over 17 amino acids. Germline CDR1 and CDR2: SGDLS and YYNGEE. The J segment lost 9 bases and the V segment lost 1 base, leaving 16 bases of the junction unmatched.

V is TRBV29-1 and J is TRBJ2-7, with D perhaps matching TRBD2 (5 bases). Germline CDR1 reads SQVTM; CDR2 reads ANQGSEA. The CDR3 loop spans 14 amino acids. V was shortened by 2 bases and J by 2 bases, with 13 bases between the two germline ends. This CDR3 reads CSVETGIPTYEQYF. Here the CDR3 DNA reads TGCAGCGTTGAAACGGGGATACCGACCTACGAGCAGTACTTC.

The V and J genes are TRBV13 and TRBJ1-1; D is undetermined. This CDR3 contains 14 residues. Trimming left V 2 bases short and J 5 bases short, with 12 bases between. Germline CDR1 PRHDT, CDR2 FYEKMQ (reference sequence). As DNA, the CDR3 is TGTGCCAGCAGCTTACGCAGACTACTAACTGAAGCTTTCTTT. Translation gives CASSLRRLLTEAFF.

The chain couples TRBV25-1 to TRBJ1-2; TRBD1 agrees at 8 bases. This CDR3 contains 15 residues. The V segment lost 1 base and the J segment 6 bases; nucleotides outside the gene matches: 7. Looked up from germline, CDR1 is MGHDK and CDR2 is SYGVNS. CDR3 DNA: TGTGCCAGCAGTGAATTAGGTCAGGGGGCCGATGGCTACACCTTC. As protein: CASSELGQGADGYTF.